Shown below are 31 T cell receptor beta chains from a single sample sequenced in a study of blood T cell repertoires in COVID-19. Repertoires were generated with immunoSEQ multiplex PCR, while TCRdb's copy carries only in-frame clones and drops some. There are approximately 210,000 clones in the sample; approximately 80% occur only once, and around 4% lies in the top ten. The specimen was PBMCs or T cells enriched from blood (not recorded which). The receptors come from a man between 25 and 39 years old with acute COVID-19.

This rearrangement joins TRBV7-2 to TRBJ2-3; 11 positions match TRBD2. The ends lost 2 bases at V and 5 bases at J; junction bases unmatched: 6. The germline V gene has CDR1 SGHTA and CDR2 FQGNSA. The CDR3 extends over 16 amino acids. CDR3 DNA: TGTGCCAGCAGCTTAACTAGCGGGGGCGGTGGAGATACGCAGTATTTT. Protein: CASSLTSGGGGDTQYF.

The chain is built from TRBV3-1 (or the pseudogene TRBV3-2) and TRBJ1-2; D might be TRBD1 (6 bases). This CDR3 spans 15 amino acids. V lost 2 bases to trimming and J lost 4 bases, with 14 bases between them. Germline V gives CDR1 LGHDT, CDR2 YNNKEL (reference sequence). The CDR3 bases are TGTGCCAGCAGCCAAAAAGGGGGACGGAGCTATGGCTACACCTTC. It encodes CASSQKGGRSYGYTF.

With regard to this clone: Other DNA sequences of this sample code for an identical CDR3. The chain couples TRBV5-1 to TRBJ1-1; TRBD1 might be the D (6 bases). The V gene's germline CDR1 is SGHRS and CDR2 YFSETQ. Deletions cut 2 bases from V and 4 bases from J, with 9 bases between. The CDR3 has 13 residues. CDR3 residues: CASSLRGGTEAFF. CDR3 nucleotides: TGCGCCAGCAGCTTAAGAGGGGGCACTGAAGCTTTCTTT. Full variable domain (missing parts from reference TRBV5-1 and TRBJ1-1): KAGVTQTPRYLIKTRGQQVTLSCSPISGHRSVSWYQQTPGQGLQFLFEYFSETQRNKGNFPGRFSGRQFSNSRSEMNVSTLELGDSALYLCASSLRGGTEAFFGQGTRLTVV.

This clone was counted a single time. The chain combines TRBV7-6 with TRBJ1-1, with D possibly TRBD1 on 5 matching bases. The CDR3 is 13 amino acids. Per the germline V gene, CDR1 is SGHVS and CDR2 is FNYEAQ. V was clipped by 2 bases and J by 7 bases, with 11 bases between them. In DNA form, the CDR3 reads TGTGCCAGCAGCTTAAGGCAGGGCAGTGAAGCTTTCTTT. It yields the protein CASSLRQGSEAFF.

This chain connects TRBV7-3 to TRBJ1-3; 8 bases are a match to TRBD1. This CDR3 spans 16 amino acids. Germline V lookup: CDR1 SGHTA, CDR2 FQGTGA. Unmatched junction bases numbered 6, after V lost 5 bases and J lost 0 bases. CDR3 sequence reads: CASSAETGASGNTIYF. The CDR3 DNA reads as TGTGCCAGCAGCGCAGAGACAGGGGCCTCTGGAAACACCATATATTTT. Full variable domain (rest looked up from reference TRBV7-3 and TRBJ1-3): GAGVSQTPSNKVTEKGKYVELRCDPISGHTALYWYRQSLGQGPEFLIYFQGTGAADDSGLPNDRFFAVRPEGSVSTLKIQRTERGDSAVYLCASSAETGASGNTIYFGEGSWLTVV.

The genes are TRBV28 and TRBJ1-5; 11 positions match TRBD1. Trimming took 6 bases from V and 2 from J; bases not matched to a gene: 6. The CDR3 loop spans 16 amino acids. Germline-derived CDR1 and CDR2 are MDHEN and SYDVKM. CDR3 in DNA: TGTGCCAGCAGGCAAACGGGACAGGGGGGCAATCAGCCCCAGCATTTT. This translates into CASRQTGQGGNQPQHF.

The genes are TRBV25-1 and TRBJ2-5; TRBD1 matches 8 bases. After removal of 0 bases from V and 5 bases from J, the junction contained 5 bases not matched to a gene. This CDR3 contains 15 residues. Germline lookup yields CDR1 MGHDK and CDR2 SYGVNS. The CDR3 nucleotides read TGTGCCAGCAGTGAATACCGCCAGGGGGCGGAGACCCAGTACTTC. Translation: CASSEYRQGAETQYF.

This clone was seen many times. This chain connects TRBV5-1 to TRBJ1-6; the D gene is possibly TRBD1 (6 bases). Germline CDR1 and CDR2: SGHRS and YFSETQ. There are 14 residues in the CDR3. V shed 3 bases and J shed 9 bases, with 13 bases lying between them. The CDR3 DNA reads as TGCGCCAGCAGCTCTACAGGGATGGGTTCACCCCTCCACTTT. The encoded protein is CASSSTGMGSPLHF.

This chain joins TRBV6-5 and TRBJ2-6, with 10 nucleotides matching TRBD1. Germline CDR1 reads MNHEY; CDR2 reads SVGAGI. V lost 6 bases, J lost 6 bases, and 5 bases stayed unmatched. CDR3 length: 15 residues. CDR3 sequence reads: CASSLGQGSANVLTF. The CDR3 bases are TGTGCCAGCAGCTTGGGACAGGGGTCGGCCAACGTCCTGACTTTC.

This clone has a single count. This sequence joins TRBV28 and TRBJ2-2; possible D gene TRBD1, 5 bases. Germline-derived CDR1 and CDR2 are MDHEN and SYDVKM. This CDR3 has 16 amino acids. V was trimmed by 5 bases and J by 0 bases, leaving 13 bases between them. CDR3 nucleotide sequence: TGTGCCAGCAGTACGACAGTTGCCTCGAACACCGGGGAGCTGTTTTTT. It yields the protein CASSTTVASNTGELFF.

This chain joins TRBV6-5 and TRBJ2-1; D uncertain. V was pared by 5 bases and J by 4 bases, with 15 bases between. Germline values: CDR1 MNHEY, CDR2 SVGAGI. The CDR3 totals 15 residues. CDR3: CASSPARLEYNEQFF. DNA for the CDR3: TGTGCCAGCAGTCCCGCGAGACTGGAGTACAATGAGCAGTTCTTC.

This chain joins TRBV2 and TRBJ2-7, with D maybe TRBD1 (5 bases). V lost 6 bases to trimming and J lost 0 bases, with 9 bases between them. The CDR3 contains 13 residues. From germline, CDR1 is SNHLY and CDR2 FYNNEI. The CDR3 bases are TGTGCCAGCAGGGTTGACAGCTCCTACGAGCAGTACTTC. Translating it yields CASRVDSSYEQYF.

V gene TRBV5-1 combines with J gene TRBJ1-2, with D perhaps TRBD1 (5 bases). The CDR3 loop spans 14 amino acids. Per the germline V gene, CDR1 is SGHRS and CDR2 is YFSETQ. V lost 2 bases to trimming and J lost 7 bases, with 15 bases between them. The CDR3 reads CASSFDQGTPGYTF. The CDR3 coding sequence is TGCGCCAGCAGCTTTGATCAGGGCACACCTGGCTACACCTTC. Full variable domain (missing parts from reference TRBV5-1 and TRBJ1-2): KAGVTQTPRYLIKTRGQQVTLSCSPISGHRSVSWYQQTPGQGLQFLFEYFSETQRNKGNFPGRFSGRQFSNSRSEMNVSTLELGDSALYLCASSFDQGTPGYTFGSGTRLTVV.

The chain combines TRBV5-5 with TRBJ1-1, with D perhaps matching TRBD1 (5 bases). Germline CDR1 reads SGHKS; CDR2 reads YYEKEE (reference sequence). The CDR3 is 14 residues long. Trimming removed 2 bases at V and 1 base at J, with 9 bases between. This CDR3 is CASSFAGKNTEAFF. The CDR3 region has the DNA TGTGCCAGCAGCTTTGCAGGGAAGAACACTGAAGCTTTCTTT.

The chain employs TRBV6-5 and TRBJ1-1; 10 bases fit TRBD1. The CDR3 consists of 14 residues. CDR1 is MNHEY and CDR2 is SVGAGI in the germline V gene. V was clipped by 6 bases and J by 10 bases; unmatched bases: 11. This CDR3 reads CASSPDRGGVRAFF. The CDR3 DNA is TGTGCCAGCAGCCCGGACAGGGGGGGAGTTAGAGCTTTCTTT.

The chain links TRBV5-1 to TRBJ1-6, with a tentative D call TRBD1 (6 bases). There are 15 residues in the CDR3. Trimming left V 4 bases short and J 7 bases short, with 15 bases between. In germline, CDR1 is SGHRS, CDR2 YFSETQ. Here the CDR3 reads CASSPYLGTNSPLHF. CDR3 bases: TGCGCCAGCAGCCCCTACCTTGGGACAAATTCACCCCTCCACTTT.

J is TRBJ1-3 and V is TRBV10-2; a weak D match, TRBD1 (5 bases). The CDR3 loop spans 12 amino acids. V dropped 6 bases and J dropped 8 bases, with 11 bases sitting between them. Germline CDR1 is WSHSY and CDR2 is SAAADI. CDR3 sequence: CASRDMSDTIYF. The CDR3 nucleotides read TGCGCCAGCAGGGACATGAGTGACACCATATATTTT.

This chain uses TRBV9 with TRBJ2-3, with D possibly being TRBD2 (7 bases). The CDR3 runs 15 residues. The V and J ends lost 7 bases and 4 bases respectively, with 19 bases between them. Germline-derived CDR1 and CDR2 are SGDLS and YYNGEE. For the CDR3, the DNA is TGTGCCAGCCAAAGAAGTGGGGGGGCAGCAGATACGCAGTATTTT. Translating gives CASQRSGGAADTQYF.

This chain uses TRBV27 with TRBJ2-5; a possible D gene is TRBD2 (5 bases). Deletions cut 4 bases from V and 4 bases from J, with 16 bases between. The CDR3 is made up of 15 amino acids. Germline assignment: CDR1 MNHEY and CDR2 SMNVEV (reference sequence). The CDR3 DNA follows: TGTGCCAGCAGTTCATCCCACGGGATGGGAGAGACCCAGTACTTC. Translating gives CASSSSHGMGETQYF.

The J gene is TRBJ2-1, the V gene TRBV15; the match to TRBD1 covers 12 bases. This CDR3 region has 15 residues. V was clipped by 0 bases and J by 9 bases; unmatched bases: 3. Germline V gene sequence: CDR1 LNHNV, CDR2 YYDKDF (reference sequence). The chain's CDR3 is CATSRDGTGGIEQFF. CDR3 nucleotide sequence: TGTGCCACCAGCAGAGATGGGACAGGGGGCATTGAGCAGTTCTTC.

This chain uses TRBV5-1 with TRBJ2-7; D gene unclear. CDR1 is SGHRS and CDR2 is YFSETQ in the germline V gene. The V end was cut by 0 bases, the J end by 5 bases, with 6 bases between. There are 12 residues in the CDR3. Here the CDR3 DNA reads TGCGCCAGCAGCTTGGACGGTAACGAGCAGTACTTC. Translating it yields CASSLDGNEQYF.

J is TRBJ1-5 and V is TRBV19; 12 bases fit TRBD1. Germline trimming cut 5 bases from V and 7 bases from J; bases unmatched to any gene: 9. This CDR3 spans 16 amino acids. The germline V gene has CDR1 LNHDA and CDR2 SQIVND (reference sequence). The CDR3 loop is CASSSPGQGAGQPQHF. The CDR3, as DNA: TGTGCCAGTAGTTCGCCGGGACAGGGGGCCGGGCAGCCCCAGCATTTT.

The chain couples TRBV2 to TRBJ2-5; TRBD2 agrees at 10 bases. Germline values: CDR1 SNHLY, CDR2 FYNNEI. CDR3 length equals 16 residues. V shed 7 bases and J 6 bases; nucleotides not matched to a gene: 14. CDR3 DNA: TGTGCCAGCACCTTACCAAGCGGGGGGGCCTCCAAGACCCAGTACTTC. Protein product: CASTLPSGGASKTQYF.

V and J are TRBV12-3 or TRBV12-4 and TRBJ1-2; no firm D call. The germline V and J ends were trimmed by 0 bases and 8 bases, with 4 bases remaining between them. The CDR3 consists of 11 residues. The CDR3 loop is CASSLARGYTF. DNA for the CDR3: TGTGCCAGCAGTTTAGCGAGAGGCTACACCTTC.

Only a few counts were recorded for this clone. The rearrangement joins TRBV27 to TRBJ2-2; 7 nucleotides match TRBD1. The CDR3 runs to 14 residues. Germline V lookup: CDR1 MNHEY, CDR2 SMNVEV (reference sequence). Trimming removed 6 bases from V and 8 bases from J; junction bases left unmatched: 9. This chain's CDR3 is CASRTTGLIGELFF. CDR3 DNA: TGTGCCAGCAGGACGACAGGGTTAATAGGGGAGCTGTTTTTT.

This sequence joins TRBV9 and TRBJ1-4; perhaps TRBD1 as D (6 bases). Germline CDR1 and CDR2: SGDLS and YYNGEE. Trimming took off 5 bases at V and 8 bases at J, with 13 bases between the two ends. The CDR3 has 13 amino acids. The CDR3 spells CASSTGQGEKLFF. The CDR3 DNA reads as TGTGCCAGCAGTACGGGGCAGGGGGAAAAACTGTTTTTT.

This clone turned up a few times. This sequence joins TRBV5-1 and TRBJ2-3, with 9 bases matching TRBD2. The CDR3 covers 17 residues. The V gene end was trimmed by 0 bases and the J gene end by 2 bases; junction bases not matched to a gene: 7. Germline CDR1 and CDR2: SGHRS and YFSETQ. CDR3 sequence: CASSLEGSGGLTDTQYF. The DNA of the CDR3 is TGCGCCAGCAGCTTGGAGGGTAGCGGGGGTCTCACAGATACGCAGTATTTT. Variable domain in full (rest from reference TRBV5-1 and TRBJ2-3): KAGVTQTPRYLIKTRGQQVTLSCSPISGHRSVSWYQQTPGQGLQFLFEYFSETQRNKGNFPGRFSGRQFSNSRSEMNVSTLELGDSALYLCASSLEGSGGLTDTQYFGPGTRLTVL.

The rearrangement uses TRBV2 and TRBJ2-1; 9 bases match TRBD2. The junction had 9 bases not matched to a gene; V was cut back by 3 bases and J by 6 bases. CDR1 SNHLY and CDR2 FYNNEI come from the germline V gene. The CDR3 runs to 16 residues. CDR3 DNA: TGTGCCAGCAGTGAGTCGCGGGGGGGCCTTGGCAATGAGCAGTTCTTC. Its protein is CASSESRGGLGNEQFF.

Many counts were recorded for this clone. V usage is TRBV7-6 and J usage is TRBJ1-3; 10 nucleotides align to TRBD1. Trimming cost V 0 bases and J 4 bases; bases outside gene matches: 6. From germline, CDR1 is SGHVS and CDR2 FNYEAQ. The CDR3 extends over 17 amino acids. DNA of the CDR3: TGTGCCAGCAGCTTAGCGGGACAGGGGTTGGTCGGAAACACCATATATTTT. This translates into CASSLAGQGLVGNTIYF.

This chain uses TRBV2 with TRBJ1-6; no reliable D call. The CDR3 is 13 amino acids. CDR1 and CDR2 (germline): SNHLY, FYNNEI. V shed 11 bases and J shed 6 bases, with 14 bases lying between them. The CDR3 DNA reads TGTGCCGGTACCGGGAGCCCTAATTCACCCCTCCACTTT. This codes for CAGTGSPNSPLHF.

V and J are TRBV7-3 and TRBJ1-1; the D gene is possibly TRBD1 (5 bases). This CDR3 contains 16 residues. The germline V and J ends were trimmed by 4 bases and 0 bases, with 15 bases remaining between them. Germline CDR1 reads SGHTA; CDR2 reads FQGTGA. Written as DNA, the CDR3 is TGTGCCAGCAGCTCCGCTTTGACAGCCCTGAACACTGAAGCTTTCTTT. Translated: CASSSALTALNTEAFF.